The 10 T cell receptor beta chains in this list originate from one sample, sequenced in a study of PD-L1 blockade in urothelial cancer. As for time point: peripheral blood 6 weeks after treatment start. Sequencing used immunoSEQ multiplex PCR; TCRdb keeps in-frame clones, though not all of them. This table holds under 25,000 clones, roughly 89% found once. The material was PBMCs, obtained around atezolizumab (anti-PD-L1) treatment. These receptors all come from a woman aged 60 to 75 with urothelial cancer.

The chain recombines TRBV2 with TRBJ2-5, with TRBD2 matching over 7 bases. This CDR3 has 14 amino acids. CDR1 is SNHLY, CDR2 FYNNEI, per germline. The trim removed 6 bases at V and 5 bases at J, leaving 9 bases unmatched. The CDR3 here is CASRGGRGGETQYF. DNA for the CDR3: TGTGCCAGCAGAGGAGGACGGGGAGGGGAGACCCAGTACTTC.

The V call is TRBV4-2, the J call TRBJ1-2; 8 positions agree with TRBD1. The V segment lost 2 bases and the J segment 7 bases; nucleotides outside the gene matches: 12. The CDR3 runs 16 residues. The germline gives CDR1 LGHNA, CDR2 YNFKEQ. CDR3 residues: CASSQWPAGGLGGYTF. For the CDR3, the DNA is TGTGCCAGCAGCCAATGGCCGGCAGGGGGCCTTGGTGGCTACACCTTC.

V usage is TRBV7-2 and J usage is TRBJ2-7; no firm D call. The V gene lost 1 base and the J gene lost 6 bases, with 7 bases spanning the gap. Germline assignment: CDR1 SGHTA and CDR2 FQGNSA. This CDR3 spans 12 amino acids. CDR3 sequence (DNA): TGTGCCAGCAGCTTAGATTTCGGCGAGCAGTACTTC. Translated, it gives CASSLDFGEQYF. Filled out from reference TRBV7-2 and TRBJ2-7, the complete variable domain reads GAGVSQSPSNKVTEKGKDVELRCDPISGHTALYWYRQSLGQGLEFLIYFQGNSAPDKSGLPSDRFSAERTGGSVSTLTIQRTQQEDSAVYLCASSLDFGEQYFGPGTRLTVT.

The genes are TRBV6-6 and TRBJ2-7; TRBD1 aligns across 9 bases. The CDR3 totals 14 residues. Germline-derived CDR1 and CDR2 are MNHNY and SVGAGI (reference sequence). J gave up 5 bases and V 7 bases, and 9 bases lay outside the gene matches. The CDR3 sequence is CASTAGTGRHEQYF. CDR3 bases: TGTGCCAGCACCGCAGGGACAGGGCGCCACGAGCAGTACTTC.

CDR3 residues: CASSFLSGTSYNQPQHF. As DNA, the CDR3 is TGTGCCAGCAGCTTCCTCTCCGGGACAAGCTACAATCAGCCCCAGCATTTT. This chain connects TRBV7-2 to TRBJ1-5; D is possibly TRBD1 (6 bases). This CDR3 region has 17 residues. Germline lookup yields CDR1 SGHTA and CDR2 FQGNSA. V was cut by 3 bases and J by 3 bases, with 18 bases left in between.

This chain links TRBV18 with TRBJ2-1, with 12 bases that match TRBD2. V shed 3 bases and J 3 bases; nucleotides not matched to a gene: 9. The CDR3 has 18 amino acids. Germline assignment: CDR1 KGHSH and CDR2 LQKENI. The CDR3 bases are TGTGCCAGCTCACCGGGGACTAGCGGGTCACAGTACTACAATGAGCAGTTCTTC. It translates to CASSPGTSGSQYYNEQFF. Looking up the rest from reference TRBV18 and TRBJ2-1 gives the full variable domain: NAGVMQNPRHLVRRRGQEARLRCSPMKGHSHVYWYRQLPEEGLKFMVYLQKENIIDESGMPKERFSAEFPKEGPSILRIQQVVRGDSAAYFCASSPGTSGSQYYNEQFFGPGTRLTVL.

V is TRBV4-3 and J is TRBJ2-7; D might be TRBD1 (5 bases). Germline-derived CDR1 and CDR2 are LGHNA and YSLEER. Trimming stripped 0 bases from V and 2 bases from J, with 11 bases between. The CDR3 consists of 15 residues. The CDR3: CASSQDRQTPYEQYF. CDR3 bases: TGCGCCAGCAGCCAAGATCGACAGACTCCCTACGAGCAGTACTTC.

The V gene is TRBV28, the J gene TRBJ2-3; 12 nucleotides agree with TRBD2. The germline gives CDR1 MDHEN, CDR2 SYDVKM. The CDR3 is made up of 18 amino acids. The ends lost 6 bases at V and 3 bases at J; junction bases unmatched: 13. The CDR3 sequence is CASSPGLAGIGGTDTQYF. The CDR3 DNA follows: TGTGCCAGCAGCCCCGGACTAGCGGGGATAGGAGGAACAGATACGCAGTATTTT.

The CDR3 here is CASHRGERTDTQYF. DNA of the CDR3: TGTGCCAGTCATCGGGGGGAGCGCACAGATACGCAGTATTTT. The gene calls are TRBV21-1 and TRBJ2-3; whether TRBD2, the table's D call, matches the DNA was not checked. TRBV21-1 is labeled a pseudogene. The CDR3 runs 14 residues.

The chain is built from TRBV6-5 and TRBJ2-7; the D gene is possibly TRBD2 (6 bases). The CDR3 is 14 residues long. V was cut by 5 bases and J by 6 bases, with 17 bases left in between. Per the germline V gene, CDR1 is MNHEY and CDR2 is SVGAGI. The CDR3 is CASSRDPARGEQYF. In DNA, the CDR3 is TGTGCCAGCAGTCGCGACCCGGCGCGGGGCGAGCAGTACTTC.